This passage covers 21 T cell receptor beta chains from one sample sequenced in a study of vaccination effects on CD4 cells after COVID-19 (dated by TCRdb to the early 2020s). In the ViraFEST assay, PBMC were stimulated with viral peptide pools, and antigen-specific CD4+ T cell clonotypes were then identified by expansion using TCR sequencing. After around 10 days of culture, CD4+ T cells were isolated with the EasySep CD4+ T cell isolation kit. Each participant got two doses of an mRNA SARS-CoV-2 vaccine, either BNT162b2 or mRNA-1273. No antigen has been assigned to these receptors. The library came from the immunoSEQ multiplex PCR assay. This is the immuneACCESS table as TCRdb keeps it, with only in-frame sequences that have V and J called. A part of the clones is gone; compared with another copy, unresolved V genes explain less than half, and the rest is unexplained. The sample yields 20,000 to 25,000 clones; 73% were counted once. About 7.8% of the sample rests with the top ten.

The material was CD4+ T cells from PBMCs cultured with SARS-CoV-2 spike peptides, obtained after COVID-19 vaccination. In the paper's terms, the cell subset or site label means: SARS-CoV-2 spike overlapping peptide pool stimulation. The receptors here all came from a human donor who received a COVID-19 vaccine.

The rearrangement uses TRBV7-2 and TRBJ2-2, with 7 positions matching TRBD1. The CDR3 consists of 14 residues. Germline loops: CDR1 SGHTA, CDR2 FQGNSA. Trimming at V came to 5 bases and at J to 3 bases, leaving 3 bases not matched to a gene. CDR3 nucleotide sequence: TGTGCCAGCAGCCCGGACAGGTACACCGGGGAGCTGTTTTTT. As protein: CASSPDRYTGELFF.

The J gene is TRBJ1-6, the V gene TRBV28; D is uncertain. Trimming took 10 bases from V and 8 from J, leaving 21 bases between them. The germline V gene encodes CDR1 MDHEN and CDR2 SYDVKM. The CDR3 runs to 15 residues. The CDR3: CATHRAAYTDSPLHF. The CDR3 bases are TGTGCCACCCACCGGGCAGCCTACACGGATTCACCCCTCCACTTT.

The genes are TRBV10-2 and TRBJ1-2; a possible D gene is TRBD1 (5 bases). This CDR3 comprises 12 residues. Germline V lookup: CDR1 WSHSY, CDR2 SAAADI. Trimming stripped 6 bases from V and 4 bases from J, with 9 bases between. The CDR3 bases are TGCGCCAGCAGAACAGACAGCTATGGCTACACCTTC. It yields the protein CASRTDSYGYTF.

Of note for this clone: Distinct nucleotide sequences in the sample also encode this CDR3. This chain joins TRBV3-1 (or the pseudogene TRBV3-2) and TRBJ2-1; D not resolved. Germline CDR1 is LGHDT and CDR2 is YNNKEL (reference sequence). The CDR3 totals 16 residues. Trimming took off 0 bases at V and 4 bases at J, with 13 bases between the two ends. Here the CDR3 reads CASSQDFRGPYNEQFF. CDR3 nucleotides: TGTGCCAGCAGCCAAGATTTCCGTGGACCTTACAATGAGCAGTTCTTC.

The chain is built from TRBV18 and TRBJ1-2, with D unresolved. With 2 bases removed from V and 8 bases from J, the gap between germline ends came to 15 bases. CDR3 length: 14 amino acids. Germline-derived CDR1 and CDR2 are KGHSH and LQKENI. CDR3 protein: CASSPEDLDSGYTF. CDR3 nucleotides: TGTGCCAGCTCACCAGAAGATCTCGACTCCGGCTACACCTTC.

The rearrangement links TRBV7-9 to TRBJ1-3; tentatively, D is TRBD1 (5 bases). CDR1 SEHNR and CDR2 FQNEAQ come from the germline V gene (reference sequence). The CDR3 loop spans 14 amino acids. Trimming stripped 5 bases from V and 4 bases from J, with 12 bases between. The CDR3 bases are TGTGCCAGCAGCGAAGCCGGGGCAGGAAACACCATATATTTT. Translation: CASSEAGAGNTIYF.

The chain combines TRBV6-5 with TRBJ1-2, with D possibly matching TRBD1 (5 bases). CDR1 and CDR2 from the germline V gene are MNHEY and SVGAGI. The CDR3 has 13 amino acids. With 8 bases removed from V and 8 bases from J, the gap between germline ends came to 18 bases. CDR3 protein: CASVMTLSGGYTF. The DNA for the CDR3 is TGTGCCAGCGTTATGACATTATCAGGGGGCTACACCTTC.

The rearrangement uses TRBV29-1 and TRBJ2-2; TRBD2 aligns across 8 bases. Germline V gene lookup returns CDR1 SQVTM and CDR2 ANQGSEA. Trimming removed 7 bases from V and 6 bases from J; junction bases left unmatched: 10. There are 14 residues in the CDR3. CDR3 in DNA: TGCAGCGGGGGAGCGGGGGCCGGTTCCGGGGAGCTGTTTTTT. Its translation: CSGGAGAGSGELFF.

V and J are TRBV6-5 and TRBJ1-2; tentatively, D is TRBD1 (5 bases). The V end lost 7 bases, the J end lost 4 bases, and 13 bases lay between the germline ends. Germline values: CDR1 MNHEY, CDR2 SVGAGI. CDR3 size: 13 residues. The CDR3 here is CASNRGPSYGYTF. For the CDR3, the DNA is TGTGCCAGCAACCGGGGACCGAGCTATGGCTACACCTTC.

By its share, this clone is medium-sized. The CDR3 spells CASSFRTVPYGYTF. The CDR3 coding sequence is TGTGCCAGCAGCTTCCGGACCGTACCGTATGGCTACACCTTC. The chain is built from TRBV11-2 and TRBJ1-2; D uncertain. Between the trimmed V and J ends, which lost 3 bases and 5 bases, there was a span of 13 bases. Germline lookup yields CDR1 SGHAT and CDR2 FQNNGV. The CDR3 loop spans 14 amino acids. Full variable domain (missing parts from reference TRBV11-2 and TRBJ1-2): EAGVAQSPRYKIIEKRQSVAFWCNPISGHATLYWYQQILGQGPKLLIQFQNNGVVDDSQLPKDRFSAERLKGVDSTLKIQPAKLEDSAVYLCASSFRTVPYGYTFGSGTRLTVV.

CDR3 nucleotides: TGCGCCAGCAGCTTAGGACAGCTAAATAGTGGAAACACCATATATTTT. Translation gives CASSLGQLNSGNTIYF. The V call is TRBV5-1, the J call TRBJ1-3, with a tentative D call TRBD1 (6 bases). With 2 bases removed from V and 3 bases from J, the gap between germline ends came to 15 bases. This CDR3 spans 16 amino acids. Looked up from germline, CDR1 is SGHRS and CDR2 is YFSETQ. The full variable domain, rest sourced from reference TRBV5-1 and TRBJ1-3, is KAGVTQTPRYLIKTRGQQVTLSCSPISGHRSVSWYQQTPGQGLQFLFEYFSETQRNKGNFPGRFSGRQFSNSRSEMNVSTLELGDSALYLCASSLGQLNSGNTIYFGEGSWLTVV.

The genes are TRBV7-9 and TRBJ1-3, with 7 bases that match TRBD1. The CDR3 has 14 residues. Trimming cost V 5 bases and J 7 bases; bases outside gene matches: 8. Germline CDR1 and CDR2: SEHNR and FQNEAQ (reference sequence). The CDR3 DNA reads TGTGCCAGCAGCCAAACCGCAGGGGGGAACACCATATATTTT. Protein: CASSQTAGGNTIYF. Full variable domain (outside the CDR3, taken from reference TRBV7-9 and TRBJ1-3): DTGVSQNPRHKITKRGQNVTFRCDPISEHNRLYWYRQTLGQGPEFLTYFQNEAQLEKSRLLSDRFSAERPKGSFSTLEIQRTEQGDSAMYLCASSQTAGGNTIYFGEGSWLTVV.

The chain carries TRBV19 and TRBJ2-3; tentatively, D is TRBD2 (7 bases). The CDR3 runs 17 residues. V was clipped by 8 bases and J by 0 bases, with 21 bases between them. Germline V gene sequence: CDR1 LNHDA, CDR2 SQIVND (reference sequence). The CDR3 region is CASPSSWGGQSTDTQYF. In DNA, the CDR3 is TGTGCCAGTCCTAGTTCATGGGGGGGACAAAGCACAGATACGCAGTATTTT.

J is TRBJ2-3 and V is TRBV25-1; 7 bases fit TRBD1. V gave up 11 bases and J gave up 3 bases; unmatched junction bases: 14. The CDR3 consists of 15 residues. CDR1 and CDR2 from the germline V gene are MGHDK and SYGVNS. The CDR3 loop reads CAAQRSPGGTDTQYF. DNA of the CDR3: TGTGCCGCTCAGAGAAGTCCAGGGGGTACAGATACGCAGTATTTT.

The genes are TRBV29-1 and TRBJ2-7; TRBD2 aligns across 8 bases. The CDR3 spans 13 residues. Losses at the gene ends were 1 base for V and 2 bases for J; bases not matched to a gene: 1. CDR1 SQVTM and CDR2 ANQGSEA come from the germline V gene. Here the CDR3 DNA reads TGCAGCGTTGAAGGTAGCGGGACCTACGAGCAGTACTTC. Amino acids: CSVEGSGTYEQYF.

The rearrangement joins TRBV6-1 to TRBJ1-1; a possible D gene is TRBD1 (5 bases). Germline CDR1 is MNHNS and CDR2 is SASEGT. This CDR3 comprises 13 residues. Trimming took 3 bases from V and 4 from J, leaving 9 bases between them. This CDR3 is CASSDQGSTEAFF. The CDR3 nucleotides are TGTGCCAGCAGTGATCAGGGCTCCACTGAAGCTTTCTTT.

In this sample, this clone turned up once. The V and J genes are TRBV14 and TRBJ1-2; no reliable D call. This CDR3 has 13 residues. Trimming removed 0 bases at V and 6 bases at J, with 8 bases between. Germline loops: CDR1 SGHDN, CDR2 FVKESK. The CDR3 spells CASSQEFFNGYTF. CDR3 bases: TGTGCCAGCAGCCAAGAGTTTTTCAATGGCTACACCTTC. The full variable domain, in which reference TRBV14 and TRBJ1-2 provide the parts outside the CDR3, is EAGVTQFPSHSVIEKGQTVTLRCDPISGHDNLYWYRRVMGKEIKFLLHFVKESKQDESGMPNNRFLAERTGGTYSTLKVQPAELEDSGVYFCASSQEFFNGYTFGSGTRLTVV.

This clone was seen only a few times. This sequence joins TRBV10-3 and TRBJ1-5, with TRBD1 identical over 7 bases. In germline, CDR1 is ENHRY, CDR2 SYGVKD. The CDR3 contains 14 residues. Losses at the gene ends were 2 bases for V and 4 bases for J; bases not matched to a gene: 2. The CDR3 spells CAISEPGQNQPQHF. As DNA, the CDR3 is TGTGCCATCAGTGAGCCGGGACAGAATCAGCCCCAGCATTTT.

V usage is TRBV24-1 and J usage is TRBJ1-1; D gene unclear. V was clipped by 3 bases and J by 4 bases, with 11 bases between them. Germline CDR1 is KGHDR and CDR2 is SFDVKD. CDR3 length: 14 amino acids. The CDR3 loop reads CATSDNGRSTEAFF. CDR3 nucleotides: TGTGCCACCAGTGATAATGGAAGGAGCACTGAAGCTTTCTTT.

This rearrangement joins TRBV3-1 (or the pseudogene TRBV3-2) to TRBJ2-3, with 9 bases that match TRBD2. Looked up from germline, CDR1 is LGHDT and CDR2 is YNNKEL (reference sequence). Trimming took 0 bases from V and 0 from J; bases not matched to a gene: 1. The CDR3 has 16 residues. CDR3 sequence: CASSQDLAGSTDTQYF. CDR3 bases: TGTGCCAGCAGCCAAGATCTAGCGGGAAGCACAGATACGCAGTATTTT.

This rearrangement joins TRBV9 to TRBJ1-2; the D is unclear. Trimming removed 0 bases at V and 6 bases at J, with 6 bases between. Germline V CDR1 and CDR2: SGDLS, YYNGEE. The CDR3 contains 12 residues. CDR3 loop: CASSVGWDGYTF. The CDR3 DNA is TGTGCCAGCAGCGTAGGATGGGATGGCTACACCTTC.